The 30 T cell receptor beta chains given below trace back to one sample, sequenced in a study of glioma-infiltrating T cells after dendritic cell vaccination. Method: immunoSEQ multiplex PCR; TCRdb's copy keeps in-frame clones and lacks some. The sample comprises about 92,000 clones, over 75% of which are singletons, and approximately 14% rests with the top ten. The sample was blood, taken before dendritic cell vaccination. The receptors shown here come from a human donor with glioblastoma.

The chain is built from TRBV27 and TRBJ2-2; tentative D call: TRBD2 (5 bases). The germline V and J ends were trimmed by 6 bases and 2 bases, with 16 bases remaining between them. The CDR3 is 16 residues long. From germline, CDR1 is MNHEY and CDR2 SMNVEV (reference sequence). In DNA form, the CDR3 reads TGTGCCAGCAGGGGTGAGGGATTATCTAACACCGGGGAGCTGTTTTTT. Translation gives CASRGEGLSNTGELFF.

The chain employs TRBV6-1 and TRBJ2-3, with 7 bases that match TRBD1. The CDR3 consists of 16 residues. Germline assignment: CDR1 MNHNS and CDR2 SASEGT. The V gene end was trimmed by 0 bases and the J gene end by 2 bases; junction bases not matched to a gene: 5. CDR3 in amino acids: CASSEADRALTDTQYF. For the CDR3, the DNA is TGTGCCAGCAGTGAAGCCGACAGGGCCCTCACAGATACGCAGTATTTT.

The chain links TRBV6-1 to TRBJ2-2, with D possibly matching TRBD1 (6 bases). Germline V gives CDR1 MNHNS, CDR2 SASEGT. The CDR3 covers 15 residues. V lost 7 bases to trimming and J lost 0 bases, with 12 bases between them. The CDR3 protein is CASTPGQPNTGELFF. The CDR3 DNA sequence: TGTGCCAGCACCCCGGGACAACCGAACACCGGGGAGCTGTTTTTT.

V gene TRBV29-1 combines with J gene TRBJ2-7; a possible D gene is TRBD1 (5 bases). The CDR3 sequence is 13 residues long. Germline assignment: CDR1 SQVTM and CDR2 ANQGSEA. V gave up 4 bases and J gave up 4 bases, with 14 bases separating them. In nucleotides, the CDR3 is TGCAGCGTTGTAAGGCCAGGGTGGTACGAGCAGTACTTC. This sequence encodes CSVVRPGWYEQYF.

V and J are TRBV19 and TRBJ2-1; perhaps TRBD1 as D (6 bases). CDR3 size: 15 residues. The germline gives CDR1 LNHDA, CDR2 SQIVND (reference sequence). The ends were cut back, 5 bases at V and 0 bases at J, with 11 bases in the middle. In DNA form, the CDR3 reads TGTGCCAGTAGTGAAGACAGGAACTCCTACAATGAGCAGTTCTTC. Its translation is CASSEDRNSYNEQFF.

The J gene is TRBJ2-1, the V gene TRBV19; D is perhaps TRBD1 (6 bases). Germline V gene data show CDR1 as LNHDA and CDR2 as SQIVND (reference sequence). The V and J ends lost 3 bases and 6 bases respectively, with 15 bases between them. This CDR3 has 15 residues. CDR3 in amino acids: CASSISLGQTNEQFF. CDR3 DNA sequence: TGTGCCAGTAGTATTTCCCTCGGACAGACCAATGAGCAGTTCTTC.

DNA of the CDR3: TGTGCCACCAGCAGGAAAGGGGCCTCTGGGGCCAACGTCCTGACTTTC. Amino acids: CATSRKGASGANVLTF. V gene TRBV15 combines with J gene TRBJ2-6; TRBD1 is a possible D gene (5 bases). Trimming cost V 3 bases and J 0 bases, with 9 bases left between them. The CDR3 sequence is 16 residues long. Germline CDR1 and CDR2: LNHNV and YYDKDF (reference sequence). Supplemented by reference TRBV15 and TRBJ2-6, the full variable domain reads DAMVIQNPRYQVTQFGKPVTLSCSQTLNHNVMYWYQQKSSQAPKLLFHYYDKDFNNEADTPDNFQSRRPNTSFCFLDIRSPGLGDTAMYLCATSRKGASGANVLTFGAGSRLTVL.

This clone was detected only a few times. The chain combines TRBV6-5 with TRBJ1-2; D is ambiguous. CDR1 is MNHEY, CDR2 SVGAGI, per germline. The length of the CDR3 is 14 residues. With 2 bases removed from V and 6 bases from J, the gap between germline ends came to 13 bases. The CDR3 DNA follows: TGTGCCAGCAGTTACAACCCGGGAGGGAATGGCTACACCTTC. Its translation: CASSYNPGGNGYTF.

This clone was counted once. The gene calls are TRBV4-3 and TRBJ2-1, with D perhaps TRBD2 (5 bases). Trimming took off 4 bases at V and 4 bases at J, with 17 bases between the two ends. CDR1 LGHNA and CDR2 YSLEER come from the germline V gene. This CDR3 has 16 residues. CDR3: CASSRTHSSGYNEQFF. CDR3 nucleotide sequence: TGCGCCAGCAGCCGAACCCACTCCTCGGGATACAATGAGCAGTTCTTC.

This clone was counted once. The chain links TRBV6-4 to TRBJ2-1; D is perhaps TRBD1 (6 bases). This CDR3 is built from 17 residues. V was shortened by 2 bases and J by 4 bases, with 18 bases between the two germline ends. From germline, CDR1 is MRHNA and CDR2 SNTAGT. The CDR3 bases are TGTGCCAGCAGTGACCCCCCAAGGACAGAGACTTACAATGAGCAGTTCTTC. Translation gives CASSDPPRTETYNEQFF.

The CDR3 here is CASSNIGQGMANVLTF. In nucleotides, the CDR3 is TGTGCCAGCAGCAATATCGGACAGGGGATGGCCAACGTCCTGACTTTC. The chain joins TRBV11-2 to TRBJ2-6, with 9 bases identical to TRBD1. Germline V gene sequence: CDR1 SGHAT, CDR2 FQNNGV. This CDR3 has 16 amino acids. V shed 5 bases and J 6 bases; nucleotides not matched to a gene: 8.

V gene TRBV15 combines with J gene TRBJ2-6; 7 nucleotides match TRBD1. From germline, CDR1 is LNHNV and CDR2 YYDKDF (reference sequence). The CDR3 is made up of 19 amino acids. After removal of 0 bases from V and 0 bases from J, the junction contained 8 bases not matched to a gene. The CDR3 coding sequence is TGTGCCACCAGCAGAGAGACCGGGACAGTCTTCTCTGGGGCCAACGTCCTGACTTTC. Translation: CATSRETGTVFSGANVLTF.

The chain combines TRBV29-1 with TRBJ2-1, with 10 bases lining up with TRBD2. Trimming cost V 5 bases and J 5 bases; bases outside gene matches: 3. The CDR3 contains 13 residues. Germline V CDR1 and CDR2: SQVTM, ANQGSEA. CDR3 amino acids: CSVQLAGNNEQFF. The CDR3 bases are TGCAGCGTTCAACTAGCGGGGAACAATGAGCAGTTCTTC.

The chain carries TRBV5-1 and TRBJ2-5; 8 nucleotides align to TRBD1. Per germline, CDR1 SGHRS and CDR2 YFSETQ. V trimming: 0 bases; J trimming: 4 bases; junction bases outside the gene matches: 2. CDR3 length: 14 amino acids. The CDR3 here is CASSLDRGRETQYF. CDR3 sequence (DNA): TGCGCCAGCAGCTTGGACAGGGGGAGAGAGACCCAGTACTTC.

The V call is TRBV6-5, the J call TRBJ1-5; 7 bases map to TRBD1. The CDR3 is 15 amino acids. V was clipped by 6 bases and J by 2 bases; unmatched bases: 7. In germline, CDR1 is MNHEY, CDR2 SVGAGI. For the CDR3, the DNA is TGTGCCAGCAGGGATCACACAGGGGGCAATCAGCCCCAGCATTTT. Translation: CASRDHTGGNQPQHF.

The chain joins TRBV28 to TRBJ2-3; possibly TRBD1 for D (5 bases). The CDR3 is 14 amino acids. V lost 3 bases and J 6 bases, leaving 13 bases between the germline ends. CDR1 is MDHEN and CDR2 is SYDVKM in the germline V gene. CDR3 protein: CASSFGQGFDTQYF. CDR3 in DNA: TGTGCCAGCAGTTTTGGCCAGGGCTTCGATACGCAGTATTTT.

The chain carries TRBV27 and TRBJ2-7; 8 bases fit TRBD2. The CDR3 extends over 16 amino acids. CDR1 MNHEY and CDR2 SMNVEV come from the germline V gene (reference sequence). V shed 3 bases and J 0 bases; nucleotides not matched to a gene: 7. Here the CDR3 reads CASSLMMSGSSYEQYF. The DNA for the CDR3 is TGTGCCAGCAGTTTGATGATGAGCGGGAGCTCCTACGAGCAGTACTTC.

The rearrangement links TRBV5-4 to TRBJ1-1; a weak D match, TRBD1 (5 bases). The germline V and J ends were trimmed by 2 bases and 5 bases, with 10 bases remaining between them. The CDR3 has 13 residues. The germline V gene encodes CDR1 SGHNT and CDR2 YYREEE (reference sequence). Written as DNA, the CDR3 is TGTGCCAGCAGCTTTCAGGGATTTACTGAAGCTTTCTTT. It is translated as CASSFQGFTEAFF.

This chain links TRBV20-1 with TRBJ2-1, with no clear D. The CDR3 spans 11 residues. Germline V CDR1 and CDR2: DFQATT, SNEGSKA (reference sequence). Trimming cost V 6 bases and J 7 bases, with 10 bases left between them. CDR3 in amino acids: CSAGAGNEQFF. Here the CDR3 DNA reads TGCAGTGCCGGAGCCGGTAATGAGCAGTTCTTC.

This chain connects TRBV25-1 to TRBJ1-4, with 7 bases aligning to TRBD1. With V trimmed by 8 bases and J by 4 bases, 10 bases remained unmatched. Germline values: CDR1 MGHDK, CDR2 SYGVNS. CDR3 size: 15 residues. The CDR3 region has the DNA TGTGCCAGCGGACTTGCAGGGGGTTTTAATGAAAAACTGTTTTTT. This gives the protein CASGLAGGFNEKLFF.

This clone was counted a single time. The gene calls are TRBV15 and TRBJ1-1; TRBD1 agrees at 7 bases. The ends lost 3 bases at V and 0 bases at J; junction bases unmatched: 25. This CDR3 is built from 22 residues. Germline-derived CDR1 and CDR2 are LNHNV and YYDKDF (reference sequence). The CDR3 DNA reads as TGTGCCACCAGCAGCGGGACAATAACCCTGACAGGGCCAAGGGGTTTGAACACTGAAGCTTTCTTT. Translating gives CATSSGTITLTGPRGLNTEAFF.

This clone has only a few counts. The genes are TRBV5-1 and TRBJ1-2; 9 bases are shared with TRBD1. Looked up from germline, CDR1 is SGHRS and CDR2 is YFSETQ. The CDR3 runs to 14 residues. V trimming: 4 bases; J trimming: 2 bases; junction bases outside the gene matches: 3. Here the CDR3 DNA reads TGCGCCAGCAGCACCGGACAGGGGAACTATGGCTACACCTTC. Translating it yields CASSTGQGNYGYTF. Full variable domain (remainder filled in from reference TRBV5-1 and TRBJ1-2): KAGVTQTPRYLIKTRGQQVTLSCSPISGHRSVSWYQQTPGQGLQFLFEYFSETQRNKGNFPGRFSGRQFSNSRSEMNVSTLELGDSALYLCASSTGQGNYGYTFGSGTRLTVV.

The chain joins TRBV9 to TRBJ2-5; D is perhaps TRBD2 (6 bases). Germline V gene lookup returns CDR1 SGDLS and CDR2 YYNGEE. V lost 4 bases to trimming and J lost 4 bases, with 17 bases between them. The CDR3 runs to 15 residues. DNA of the CDR3: TGTGCCAGCAGCACGTCGATCGGAGGGGTAGAGACCCAGTACTTC. The encoded protein is CASSTSIGGVETQYF.

The gene calls are TRBV5-5 and TRBJ2-3; D is perhaps TRBD2 (6 bases). V lost 2 bases and J lost 2, with 12 bases in between. The germline CDR1 and CDR2 sequences are SGHKS and YYEKEE (reference sequence). This CDR3 is built from 15 residues. The CDR3 nucleotides read TGTGCCAGCAGCTTCCGGGAGTTGGTCACAGATACGCAGTATTTT. Translating it yields CASSFRELVTDTQYF.

V and J are TRBV30 and TRBJ2-7; a weak D match, TRBD2 (6 bases). The CDR3 length is 15 residues. Germline loops: CDR1 GTSNPN, CDR2 SVGIG (reference sequence). With 0 bases removed from V and 2 bases from J, the gap between germline ends came to 14 bases. The CDR3 nucleotides read TGTGCCTGGAGTGTAGGGAGGACGGTGACCTACGAGCAGTACTTC. This encodes CAWSVGRTVTYEQYF.

The chain is built from TRBV6-5 and TRBJ1-5, with D unresolved. CDR1 and CDR2 from the germline V gene are MNHEY and SVGAGI. CDR3 length equals 13 residues. Trimming removed 5 bases at V and 4 bases at J, with 9 bases between. The CDR3 is CASSRQANQPQHF. As DNA, the CDR3 is TGTGCCAGCAGTCGCCAGGCAAATCAGCCCCAGCATTTT.

This clone was observed a single time. The CDR3: CASSSLAGGPTDTQYF. Here the CDR3 DNA reads TGTGCCAGCAGCTCACTAGCGGGAGGGCCGACAGATACGCAGTATTTT. The chain carries TRBV5-4 and TRBJ2-3, with TRBD2 matching over 13 bases. This CDR3 region has 16 residues. V was clipped by 3 bases and J by 3 bases; unmatched bases: 4. CDR1 is SGHNT and CDR2 is YYREEE in the germline V gene (reference sequence).

This chain uses TRBV5-6 with TRBJ2-7, with a tentative D call TRBD2 (5 bases). Germline CDR1 is SGHDT and CDR2 is YYEEEE. Trimming stripped 4 bases from V and 2 bases from J, with 10 bases between. The CDR3 consists of 13 residues. CDR3 coding DNA: TGTGCCAGCAGCAACCGGGGAACCTACGAGCAGTACTTC. The encoded protein is CASSNRGTYEQYF.

The chain is built from TRBV5-4 and TRBJ1-3; D is possibly TRBD1 (5 bases). Germline V gene data show CDR1 as SGHNT and CDR2 as YYREEE (reference sequence). Trimming stripped 0 bases from V and 0 bases from J, with 10 bases between. This CDR3 region has 16 residues. CDR3 amino acids: CASSLGQMSSGNTIYF. Here the CDR3 DNA reads TGTGCCAGCAGCTTGGGACAGATGAGCTCTGGAAACACCATATATTTT.

J is TRBJ2-5 and V is TRBV27, with TRBD1 identical over 9 bases. The ends lost 5 bases at V and 3 bases at J; junction bases unmatched: 7. There are 15 residues in the CDR3. Germline-derived CDR1 and CDR2 are MNHEY and SMNVEV (reference sequence). CDR3 DNA sequence: TGTGCCAGCAGTCCGGGGACAGGGAGAGAAGAGACCCAGTACTTC. Encoded protein: CASSPGTGREETQYF.